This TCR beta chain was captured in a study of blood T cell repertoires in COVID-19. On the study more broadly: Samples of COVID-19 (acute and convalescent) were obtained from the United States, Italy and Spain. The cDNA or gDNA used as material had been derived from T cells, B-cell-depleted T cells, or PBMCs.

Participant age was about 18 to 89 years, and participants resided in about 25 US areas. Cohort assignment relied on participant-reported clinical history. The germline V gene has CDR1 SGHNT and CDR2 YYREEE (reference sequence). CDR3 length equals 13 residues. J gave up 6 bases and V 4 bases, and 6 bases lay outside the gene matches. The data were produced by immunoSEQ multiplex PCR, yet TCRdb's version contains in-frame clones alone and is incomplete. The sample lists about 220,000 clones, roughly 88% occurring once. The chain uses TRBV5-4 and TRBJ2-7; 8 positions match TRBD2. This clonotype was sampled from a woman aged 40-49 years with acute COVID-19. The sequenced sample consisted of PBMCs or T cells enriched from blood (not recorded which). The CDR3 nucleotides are TGTGCCAGCAGCCTGGGGCGGGGGGCCGAGCAGTACGTC. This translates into CASSLGRGAEQYV.